These 5 T cell receptor beta chains were sequenced from one sample in a study of T cells after yellow fever vaccination. TCRdb analysed the 5' RACE reads with MiXCR anew, one entry per CDR3 protein. Seen here are 85,000 to 100,000 distinct CDR3 sequences, under 7% observed once, and the top ten hold about 40%. The specimen comprised CD8+ T cells sorted from PBMCs, sampled 10 days after the yellow fever booster vaccination. The receptor source for this set is a young man who received the YFV17D yellow fever vaccine.

With respect to this clonotype: Given a much more abundant clone one base away, this may be a read error. This chain connects TRBV4-1 to TRBJ2-1, with D possibly called TRBD1 or TRBD2 (5 bases each). CDR1 and CDR2 (germline): MGHRA, YSYEKL. The CDR3 is 13 amino acids. The CDR3 coding sequence is TGCGCCAGCAGCCAAGTCGGGGCCTATGAGGAGTTCTTC. Its protein product is CASSQVGAYEEFF.

The V and J genes are TRBV7-8 and TRBJ2-1, with D possibly TRBD1 on 5 matching bases. Germline assignment: CDR1 SGHVS and CDR2 FQNEAQ. Deletions cut 4 bases from V and 6 bases from J, with 7 bases between. This CDR3 has 12 amino acids. CDR3: CASSWGFNEQFF. CDR3 nucleotide sequence: TGTGCCAGCAGCTGGGGCTTCAATGAGCAGTTCTTC.

This rearrangement joins TRBV24-1 to TRBJ1-1; 10 bases are shared with TRBD1. This CDR3 comprises 16 residues. V shed 6 bases and J 1 base; nucleotides not matched to a gene: 7. Germline CDR1 reads KGHDR; CDR2 reads SFDVKD. The CDR3 region has the DNA TGTGCCACCAGTTCCGGGACAGGGGTCGCGAACACTGAAGCTTTCTTT. Translating it yields CATSSGTGVANTEAFF.

This clonotype has a handful of counts. The chain couples TRBV29-1 to TRBJ2-2, with 8 bases matching TRBD1. The germline CDR1 and CDR2 sequences are SQVTM and ANQGSEA. V shed 7 bases, J shed 6 bases, and the junction held 13 bases outside the gene matches. The CDR3 runs 15 residues. Written as DNA, the CDR3 is TGCAGCGCAGTCTCCGGACAGGGAGGTTCCGGGGAGCTGTTTTTT. The encoded protein is CSAVSGQGGSGELFF.

This clonotype turned up a few times. The rearrangement uses TRBV12-3 or TRBV12-4 and TRBJ1-1; D gene unclear. The CDR3 spans 14 residues. Trimming took 6 bases from V and 1 from J, leaving 12 bases between them. The CDR3 DNA sequence: TGTGCCAGCAGGAAGGACGAGGCGAACACTGAAGCTTTCTTT. It encodes CASRKDEANTEAFF.